This T cell receptor beta chain was captured by sequencing in a study of cytomegalovirus exposure and HLA in healthy donors. Study-level findings and limits: Whilst most TCR sequences proved rare, a subset of public TCRs occurred across many donors. The finding came from a later analysis; first-cohort TCR clusters tended to co-occur in the roughly 120 validation repertoires.

The repertoire was sequenced with immunoSEQ multiplex PCR; TCRdb's copy has only in-frame clones and lacks some. Here the sample spans about 130,000 clones, 85% to 90% being singletons. Germline CDR1 and CDR2: SQVTM and ANQGSEA. The V end was cut by 0 bases, the J end by 0 bases, with 15 bases between. CDR3 length: 17 amino acids. Notes on this clone: What it binds is unknown.

The origin of this receptor is a woman younger than 45 in good health and CMV-seropositive. V is TRBV29-1 and J is TRBJ2-1; possibly TRBD2 for D (5 bases). The sample taken for sequencing was PBMCs. The CDR3 protein is CSVEDREGRLSYNEQFF. CDR3 coding DNA: TGCAGCGTTGAAGATCGGGAAGGACGCCTCTCCTACAATGAGCAGTTCTTC.